This TCR beta chain derives from a study of blood T cell repertoires in COVID-19 (dated by TCRdb to 2020 to 2022). Regarding the research as a whole: Samples covering the acute and convalescent phases of COVID-19 were provided by collaborators in the United States, Italy and Spain. The prospective study material was composed of cDNA or gDNA derived from T cells, B-cell-depleted T cells, or PBMCs. Where available, HLA class I and class II types were obtained from metadata supplied by the sample provider rather than from assay-based typing. Deeply sampled blood TCRbeta repertoires from subjects exposed to, actively infected with, or recovered from COVID-19 were included in the dataset. The repertoires were released in a freely available public database intended as a resource for research on the immune response to SARS-CoV-2. Samples were obtained from the ongoing ImmuneRACE study (first 160 participants) and from 950 to 1,500 subjects provided by 6 global collaborators. A de-identified subject ID, COVID-19 status, age in years and sex were almost always included in the sample metadata. The paper as a whole reports these results and caveats: Clinical and demographic metadata were provided uncurated, with the amount varying by source and participant.

CDR1 and CDR2 (SGHTA, FQGNSA) derive from the germline V gene. V is shortened by 5 bases, J by 2 bases, and the region joining them spans 10 bases. There are 14 amino acids in the CDR3, from cysteine to phenylalanine inclusive. CDR3 DNA only is kept here, 42 bases in frame from base 1. Samples from volunteer blood donors who had recovered from COVID-19 were contributed by a second Seattle source. Collaborating institutions collected whole blood in K2EDTA tubes following their own protocols. Collaborator samples were shipped for TCRbeta analysis as frozen whole blood, isolated PBMCs, or DNA extracted from either sample type. TCRbeta CDR3 regions were amplified from genomic DNA using the immunoSEQ Assay, a bias-controlled multiplex PCR. In the paper's pipeline: The number of nucleated cells in each sample was estimated by amplification of reference gene primers within the assay. To quantify the absolute abundance of each unique TCRbeta CDR3 rearrangement, sequence reads were collapsed and filtered. For each sample, productive Simpson clonality was calculated as the square root of Simpson's diversity index across productive rearrangements. Here the immuneACCESS table is served through TCRdb, limited to in-frame sequences with V and J called. Missing clones are a known gap in these copies; in checked studies unresolved V genes cover under half, and the rest lacks a known reason. V and J calls plus clone size are reproduced from that table; the DNA served to infer D and trimming. The sample records roughly 280,000 clones, around 90% of which are singletons. The biggest ten clones account for roughly 2.2% of the sample.

In the case of this clone: Its antigen remains undetermined. It has no much larger one-base neighbor in the sample; base qualities were not kept.

Recombination connected TRBV7-2 to TRBJ1-3; the D region possibly corresponds to TRBD1 (5 bases align). This sequence originates from a woman aged 45-65 years who had recovered from COVID-19. The sample consisted of peripheral blood. Here the CDR3 is given as CASSPAGPGNTIYF. Here is the DNA: TGTGCCAGCAGCCCGGCAGGGCCTGGAAACACCATATATTTT.